This TCR beta chain is from a study of T cell repertoires in cytomegalovirus infection. About this clonotype: Its antigen remains unidentified.

Germline assignment: CDR1 MNHEY and CDR2 SVGEGT. Trimming cost V 10 bases and J 1 base; bases outside gene matches: 9. This CDR3 is 17 amino acids long. TCRdb independently ran MiXCR on the reads; one entry per CDR3 protein. The repertoire has about 920,000 distinct CDR3 sequences, 31% of them found once; the top ten carry 13%. Study outcomes and limitations: Using cumulative public TCR beta family frequency, the authors identified those who carried CMV together with the relevant HLA.

V gene TRBV6-2 or TRBV6-3 combines with J gene TRBJ2-2; 13 bases are shared with TRBD2. The receptor was isolated from a human donor in good health (CMV status not recorded). Some clones in this sample may be carry-over from other donors' samples. The specimen comprised cultured CD8+ T cells from PBMCs, sampled from culture after CMV antigen stimulation. CDR3: CATRTRTSGRNTGELFF. CDR3 coding DNA: TGTGCCACTCGGACCCGGACTAGCGGGAGGAACACCGGGGAGCTGTTTTTT.